These 4 T cell receptor beta chains share one sample of origin, sequenced in a study of T cell responses to AZD1222 COVID-19 vaccine. Sequencing was performed with immunoSEQ multiplex PCR; in TCRdb, only in-frame clones are kept and a portion is missing. The sample holds about 120,000 clones; about 88% are singletons and the top ten take over 1.5%. Sequenced material: peripheral blood, taken on day 0 of AZD1222 vaccination. These receptor sequences come from an adult in good health.

This clone was detected only once. The chain joins TRBV7-5 to TRBJ1-1; the table names TRBD1, a call not compared with the DNA. TRBV7-5 is described as a pseudogene. The CDR3 has 17 residues. The CDR3 nucleotides are TGTGTCAGAACGGGCGGACAGTTCTCAAGCATGAACACTGAAGCTTTCTTT. It specifies CVRTGGQFSSMNTEAFF.

This clone was observed once. The V gene is TRBV6-5, the J gene TRBJ1-1; no clear D gene. The germline CDR1 and CDR2 sequences are MNHEY and SVGAGI. Between the trimmed V and J ends, which lost 6 bases and 5 bases, there was a span of 7 bases. This CDR3 comprises 11 residues. CDR3 in DNA: TGTGCCAGCAGGGGTGGAACTGAAGCTTTCTTT. Protein: CASRGGTEAFF.

The V call is TRBV10-3, the J call TRBJ1-1; a possible D gene is TRBD1 (5 bases). The CDR3 runs to 14 residues. With 2 bases removed from V and 5 bases from J, the gap between germline ends came to 12 bases. Germline V CDR1 and CDR2: ENHRY, SYGVKD. As DNA, the CDR3 is TGTGCCATCAGTGAGGTGAATGGGGGGACTGAAGCTTTCTTT. It yields the protein CAISEVNGGTEAFF.

Here the CDR3 DNA reads TGTGCCAGCAGCCCCCCGGGACTAGCGAACGGGGAGCTGTTTTTT. Translated, it gives CASSPPGLANGELFF. The rearrangement uses TRBV7-9 and TRBJ2-2; 10 bases line up with TRBD2. V was pared by 5 bases and J by 7 bases, with 7 bases of the junction left unmatched. Germline CDR1 is SEHNR and CDR2 is FQNEAQ (reference sequence). The CDR3 runs to 15 residues.